This entry lists 14 T cell receptor beta chains sequenced from one sample in a study of T cells after posttransplantation cyclophosphamide. Profiling relied on immunoSEQ multiplex PCR, and the TCRdb table lists in-frame clones only, not all of them. Listed here are 25,000 to 35,000 clones without any singletons, the top ten holding approximately 4.3%. The sample comprised PBMCs. These receptors were taken from a woman aged 25 to 39 in good health and a related stem cell transplant donor.

This clone was observed at least ten times. The chain uses TRBV7-2 and TRBJ1-5, with a tentative D call TRBD1 (6 bases). There are 14 residues in the CDR3. Trimming left V 2 bases short and J 6 bases short, with 11 bases between. Germline V gene lookup returns CDR1 SGHTA and CDR2 FQGNSA. The CDR3 sequence: CASSLSGVGQPQHF. The CDR3 nucleotides are TGTGCCAGCAGCTTATCAGGGGTCGGTCAGCCCCAGCATTTT.

The sample holds many counts of this clone. V and J are TRBV6-2 or TRBV6-3 and TRBJ2-2, with TRBD2 matching 9 bases. This CDR3 comprises 16 residues. Unmatched junction bases numbered 6, after V lost 5 bases and J lost 2 bases. Germline lookup yields CDR1 MNHEY and CDR2 SVGEGT. The CDR3: CASSRLAGTNTGELFF. The CDR3 nucleotides read TGTGCCAGCAGTCGGCTAGCGGGGACCAACACCGGGGAGCTGTTTTTT.

This clone was observed many times. The chain couples TRBV19 to TRBJ2-1; the match to TRBD1 covers 9 bases. J gave up 12 bases and V 6 bases, and 9 bases lay outside the gene matches. The CDR3 is 13 residues long. In germline, CDR1 is LNHDA, CDR2 SQIVND (reference sequence). CDR3 sequence reads: CASSGTGKFRQFF. For the CDR3, the DNA is TGTGCCAGTAGCGGGACAGGGAAATTTCGGCAGTTCTTC. The full variable domain, its missing parts supplied by reference TRBV19 and TRBJ2-1, is DGGITQSPKYLFRKEGQNVTLSCEQNLNHDAMYWYRQDPGQGLRLIYYSQIVNDFQKGDIAEGYSVSREKKESFPLTVTSAQKNPTAFYLCASSGTGKFRQFFGPGTRLTVL.

This clone was found many times. The chain's CDR3 is CASALTGVESSYNEQFF. The CDR3 DNA follows: TGTGCTAGTGCCCTAACAGGGGTCGAAAGCTCCTACAATGAGCAGTTCTTC. This chain joins TRBV12-5 and TRBJ2-1; TRBD1 agrees at 7 bases. The V gene's germline CDR1 is LGHNT and CDR2 FRNRAP. After removal of 7 bases from V and 0 bases from J, the junction contained 12 bases not matched to a gene. This CDR3 comprises 17 residues.

The chain employs TRBV5-1 and TRBJ2-2; D is perhaps TRBD1 (5 bases). Germline V CDR1 and CDR2: SGHRS, YFSETQ. The V end lost 6 bases, the J end lost 4 bases, and 13 bases lay between the germline ends. This CDR3 region has 14 residues. This chain's CDR3 is CASTGPTPTGELFF. The DNA for the CDR3 is TGCGCCAGCACAGGGCCAACTCCCACCGGGGAGCTGTTTTTT.

V gene TRBV9 combines with J gene TRBJ2-5, with 11 bases matching TRBD1. J was trimmed by 5 bases and V by 0 bases; bases with no gene match: 6. This CDR3 contains 16 residues. The germline gives CDR1 SGDLS, CDR2 YYNGEE. The CDR3 protein is CASSVGGQGAGETQYF. The CDR3 DNA follows: TGTGCCAGCAGCGTAGGAGGACAGGGGGCGGGGGAGACCCAGTACTTC. Using reference TRBV9 and TRBJ2-5 for the parts outside the CDR3, the full variable domain is DSGVTQTPKHLITATGQRVTLRCSPRSGDLSVYWYQQSLDQGLQFLIQYYNGEERAKGNILERFSAQQFPDLHSELNLSSLELGDSALYFCASSVGGQGAGETQYFGPGTRLLVL.

This clone was seen ten or more times. The chain uses TRBV4-3 and TRBJ2-2; 11 bases line up with TRBD2. V lost 0 bases, J lost 6 bases, and 9 bases stayed unmatched. CDR3 length: 18 residues. Germline assignment: CDR1 LGHNA and CDR2 YSLEER. CDR3 region: CASSQEVFGTSGSGELFF. CDR3 sequence (DNA): TGCGCCAGCAGCCAAGAGGTATTTGGGACTAGCGGATCCGGGGAGCTGTTTTTT.

This clone appeared many times. The chain has TRBV7-9 and TRBJ1-3, with TRBD1 identical over 11 bases. From germline, CDR1 is SEHNR and CDR2 FQNEAQ (reference sequence). This CDR3 region has 15 residues. The ends lost 3 bases at V and 2 bases at J; junction bases unmatched: 0. CDR3 in amino acids: CASSLGQGAGNTIYF. The CDR3 region has the DNA TGTGCCAGCAGCTTGGGACAGGGGGCTGGAAACACCATATATTTT. Combining the CDR3 with reference TRBV7-9 and TRBJ1-3 gives the whole variable domain DTGVSQNPRHKITKRGQNVTFRCDPISEHNRLYWYRQTLGQGPEFLTYFQNEAQLEKSRLLSDRFSAERPKGSFSTLEIQRTEQGDSAMYLCASSLGQGAGNTIYFGEGSWLTVV.

This clone occurred many times. V is TRBV15 and J is TRBJ1-3; maybe TRBD1 (6 bases). This CDR3 is 16 amino acids long. The V end was cut by 0 bases, the J end by 4 bases, with 13 bases between. The V gene's germline CDR1 is LNHNV and CDR2 YYDKDF (reference sequence). The CDR3 reads CATSRDRAGAGNTIYF. The CDR3 nucleotides are TGTGCCACCAGCAGAGATAGGGCAGGGGCCGGAAACACCATATATTTT.

The table lists this clone with many counts. The chain carries TRBV12-3 or TRBV12-4 and TRBJ1-3, with D possibly matching TRBD1 (5 bases). V gave up 5 bases and J gave up 4 bases, with 18 bases separating them. CDR3 size: 16 residues. In DNA, the CDR3 is TGTGCCAGCAGTCCAGTTCCGCGGGGGTCCGGAAACACCATATATTTT. It translates to CASSPVPRGSGNTIYF.

This clone came up a few times. The J gene is TRBJ2-3, the V gene TRBV6-1; D is possibly TRBD1 (5 bases). Trimming removed 4 bases at V and 3 bases at J, with 8 bases between. This CDR3 has 13 residues. In germline, CDR1 is MNHNS, CDR2 SASEGT. The CDR3 region is CASSGAGTDTQYF. The DNA of the CDR3 is TGTGCCAGCAGTGGGGCAGGGACAGATACGCAGTATTTT.

This clone was recorded many times. The chain links TRBV10-2 to TRBJ2-7; TRBD1 matches 7 bases. J lost 2 bases, V lost 9 bases, and 10 bases had no gene match. Germline V CDR1 and CDR2: WSHSY, SAAADI. CDR3 length equals 14 residues. CDR3 in amino acids: CASTNRGPPYEQYF. The CDR3 DNA is TGCGCCAGTACCAACAGGGGCCCTCCCTACGAGCAGTACTTC.

The sample holds many counts of this clone. V gene TRBV4-3 combines with J gene TRBJ2-5; 7 bases map to TRBD2. J gave up 5 bases and V 0 bases, and 6 bases lay outside the gene matches. The germline gives CDR1 LGHNA, CDR2 YSLEER. The CDR3 extends over 15 amino acids. CDR3 residues: CASSQEAGVGETQYF. The CDR3 DNA is TGCGCCAGCAGCCAAGAGGCGGGGGTGGGTGAGACCCAGTACTTC.

This clone was found many times. The chain employs TRBV4-1 and TRBJ1-5; 9 nucleotides match TRBD1. CDR3 size: 17 residues. Per germline, CDR1 MGHRA and CDR2 YSYEKL. Trimming cost V 0 bases and J 5 bases; bases outside gene matches: 8. CDR3 sequence (DNA): TGCGCCAGCAGCCAAGATGCGGGACAGGGAAAGTATCAGCCCCAGCATTTT. Amino acid sequence: CASSQDAGQGKYQPQHF.